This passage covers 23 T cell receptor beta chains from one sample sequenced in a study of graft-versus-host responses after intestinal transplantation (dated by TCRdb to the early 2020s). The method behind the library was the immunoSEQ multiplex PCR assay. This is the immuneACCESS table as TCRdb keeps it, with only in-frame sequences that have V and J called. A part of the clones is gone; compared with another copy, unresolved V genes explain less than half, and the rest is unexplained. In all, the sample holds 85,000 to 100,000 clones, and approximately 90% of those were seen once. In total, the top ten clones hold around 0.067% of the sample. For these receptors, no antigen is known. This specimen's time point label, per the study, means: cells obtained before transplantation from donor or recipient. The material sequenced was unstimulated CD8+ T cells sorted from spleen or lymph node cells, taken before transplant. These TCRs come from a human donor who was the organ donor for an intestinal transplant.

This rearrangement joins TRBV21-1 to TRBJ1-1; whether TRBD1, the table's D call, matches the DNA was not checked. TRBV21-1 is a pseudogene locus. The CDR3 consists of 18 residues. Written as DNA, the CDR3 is TGTGCCAGCAGCAAAGTTCTAGGACAGGGAAAATGGAGCACTGAAGCTTTCTTT. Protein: CASSKVLGQGKWSTEAFF.

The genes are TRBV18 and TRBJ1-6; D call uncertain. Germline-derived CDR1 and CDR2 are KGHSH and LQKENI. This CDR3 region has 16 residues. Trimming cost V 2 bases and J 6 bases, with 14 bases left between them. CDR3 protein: CASSPIPGAFNSPLHF. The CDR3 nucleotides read TGTGCCAGCTCACCAATACCGGGAGCATTTAATTCACCCCTCCACTTT.

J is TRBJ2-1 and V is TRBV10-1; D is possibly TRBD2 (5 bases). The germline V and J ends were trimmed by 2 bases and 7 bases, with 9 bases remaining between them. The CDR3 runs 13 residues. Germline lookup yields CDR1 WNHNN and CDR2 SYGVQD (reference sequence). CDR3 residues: CASSETRSNEQFF. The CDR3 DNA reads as TGCGCCAGCAGTGAGACTAGGTCGAATGAGCAGTTCTTC.

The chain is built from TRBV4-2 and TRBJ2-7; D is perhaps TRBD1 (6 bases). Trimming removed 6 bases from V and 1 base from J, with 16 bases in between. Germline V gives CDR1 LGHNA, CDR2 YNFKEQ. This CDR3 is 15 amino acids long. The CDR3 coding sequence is TGTGCCAGCAGACTCTACCTAGGACAGTCCTACGAGCAGTACTTC. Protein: CASRLYLGQSYEQYF.

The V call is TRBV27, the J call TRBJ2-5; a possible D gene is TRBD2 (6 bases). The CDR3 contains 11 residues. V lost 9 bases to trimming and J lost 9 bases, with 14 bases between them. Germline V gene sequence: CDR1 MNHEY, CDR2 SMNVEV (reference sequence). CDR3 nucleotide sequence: TGTGCCAGTGGGGACTTCGGGTCCCAGTACTTC. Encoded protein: CASGDFGSQYF.

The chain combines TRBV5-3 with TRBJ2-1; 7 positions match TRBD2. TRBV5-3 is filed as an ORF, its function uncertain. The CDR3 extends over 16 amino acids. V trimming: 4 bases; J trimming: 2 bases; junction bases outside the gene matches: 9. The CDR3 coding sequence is TGTGCCAGAAGCCCAAACCCTAGCGGCCCCTACAATGAGCAGTTCTTC. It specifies CARSPNPSGPYNEQFF.

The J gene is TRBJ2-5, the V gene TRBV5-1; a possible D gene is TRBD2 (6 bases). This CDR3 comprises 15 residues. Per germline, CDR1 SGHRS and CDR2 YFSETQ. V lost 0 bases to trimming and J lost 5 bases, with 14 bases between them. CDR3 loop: CASSLVGGIRETQYF. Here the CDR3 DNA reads TGCGCCAGCAGCTTGGTTGGGGGGATACGGGAGACCCAGTACTTC.

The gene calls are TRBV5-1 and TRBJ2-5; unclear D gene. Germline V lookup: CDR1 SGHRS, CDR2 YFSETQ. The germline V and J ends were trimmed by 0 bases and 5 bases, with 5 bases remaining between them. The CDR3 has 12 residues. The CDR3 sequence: CASSLDSETQYF. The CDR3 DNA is TGCGCCAGCAGCTTGGACTCGGAGACCCAGTACTTC. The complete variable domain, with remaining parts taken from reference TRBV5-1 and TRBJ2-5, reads KAGVTQTPRYLIKTRGQQVTLSCSPISGHRSVSWYQQTPGQGLQFLFEYFSETQRNKGNFPGRFSGRQFSNSRSEMNVSTLELGDSALYLCASSLDSETQYFGPGTRLLVL.

CDR3 nucleotide sequence: TGTGCCAGCAGCCACTGGAGCTTCAGGGGGCGGATCACTGAAGCTTTCTTT. Amino acid sequence: CASSHWSFRGRITEAFF. The chain links TRBV7-9 to TRBJ1-1, with 8 nucleotides matching TRBD1. The V and J ends lost 5 bases and 4 bases, in that order; junction bases with no gene match: 15. The CDR3 runs 17 residues. Germline values: CDR1 SEHNR, CDR2 FQNEAQ (reference sequence).

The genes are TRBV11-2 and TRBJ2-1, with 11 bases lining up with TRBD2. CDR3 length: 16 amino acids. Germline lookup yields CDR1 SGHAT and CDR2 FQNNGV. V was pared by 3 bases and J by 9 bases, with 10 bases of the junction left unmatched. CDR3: CASSFLLAGVKSEQFF. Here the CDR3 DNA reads TGTGCCAGCAGCTTCCTACTAGCGGGAGTTAAGAGTGAGCAGTTCTTC.

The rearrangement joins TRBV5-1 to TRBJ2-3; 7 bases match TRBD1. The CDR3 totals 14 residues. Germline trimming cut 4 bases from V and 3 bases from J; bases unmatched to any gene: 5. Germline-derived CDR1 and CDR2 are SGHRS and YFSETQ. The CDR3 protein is CASSPKDRTDTQYF. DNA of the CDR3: TGCGCCAGCAGCCCTAAGGACAGGACAGATACGCAGTATTTT.

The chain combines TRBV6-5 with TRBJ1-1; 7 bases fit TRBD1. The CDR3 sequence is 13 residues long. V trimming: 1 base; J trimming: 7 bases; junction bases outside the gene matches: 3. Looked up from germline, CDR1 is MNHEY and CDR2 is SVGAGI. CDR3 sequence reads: CASSYYRGGEAFF. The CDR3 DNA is TGTGCCAGCAGTTACTACAGGGGAGGTGAAGCTTTCTTT.

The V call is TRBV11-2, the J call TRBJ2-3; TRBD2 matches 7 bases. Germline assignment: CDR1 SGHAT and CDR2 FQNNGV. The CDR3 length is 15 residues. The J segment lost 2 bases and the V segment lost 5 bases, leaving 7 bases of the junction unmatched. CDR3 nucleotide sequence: TGTGCCAGCAGCGCAGCGGGAAGGTACACAGATACGCAGTATTTT. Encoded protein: CASSAAGRYTDTQYF.

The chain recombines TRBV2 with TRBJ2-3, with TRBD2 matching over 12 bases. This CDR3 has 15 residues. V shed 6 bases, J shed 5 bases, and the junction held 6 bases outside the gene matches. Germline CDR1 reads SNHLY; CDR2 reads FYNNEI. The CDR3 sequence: CASRASGGGGDTQYF. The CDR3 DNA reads TGTGCCAGCAGAGCTAGCGGGGGGGGCGGAGATACGCAGTATTTT.

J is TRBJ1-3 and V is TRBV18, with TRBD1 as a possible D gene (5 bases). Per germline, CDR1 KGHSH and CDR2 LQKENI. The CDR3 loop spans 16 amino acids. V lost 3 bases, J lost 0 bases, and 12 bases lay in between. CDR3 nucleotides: TGTGCCAGCTCACCGGGGGGACTGAGCTCTGGAAACACCATATATTTT. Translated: CASSPGGLSSGNTIYF.

Written as DNA, the CDR3 is TGTGCCAGCAGTTTAGATTTATGGTACAGGGTAAACACTGAAGCTTTCTTT. This translates into CASSLDLWYRVNTEAFF. The V and J genes are TRBV28 and TRBJ1-1; tentatively, D is TRBD1 (6 bases). The CDR3 contains 17 residues. Germline CDR1 and CDR2: MDHEN and SYDVKM. V shed 2 bases and J shed 2 bases, with 18 bases lying between them.

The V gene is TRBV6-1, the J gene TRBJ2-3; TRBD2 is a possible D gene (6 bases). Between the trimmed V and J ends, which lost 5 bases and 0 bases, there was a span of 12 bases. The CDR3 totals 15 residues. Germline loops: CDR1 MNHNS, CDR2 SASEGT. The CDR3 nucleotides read TGTGCCAGCAGTTTTCCTAGCGTGAGCACAGATACGCAGTATTTT. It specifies CASSFPSVSTDTQYF.

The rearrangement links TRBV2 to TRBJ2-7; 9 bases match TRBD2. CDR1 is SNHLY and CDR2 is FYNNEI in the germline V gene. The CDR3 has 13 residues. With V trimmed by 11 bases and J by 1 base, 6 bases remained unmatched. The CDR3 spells CAGASGASYEQYF. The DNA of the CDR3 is TGTGCCGGAGCTAGCGGGGCTTCCTACGAGCAGTACTTC.

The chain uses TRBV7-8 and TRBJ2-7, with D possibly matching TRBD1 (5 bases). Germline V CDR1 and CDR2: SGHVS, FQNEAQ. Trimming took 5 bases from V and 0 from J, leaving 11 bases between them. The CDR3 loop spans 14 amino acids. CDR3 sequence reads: CASSHRRFSYEQYF. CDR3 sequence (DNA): TGTGCCAGCAGCCACAGGCGATTCTCCTACGAGCAGTACTTC.

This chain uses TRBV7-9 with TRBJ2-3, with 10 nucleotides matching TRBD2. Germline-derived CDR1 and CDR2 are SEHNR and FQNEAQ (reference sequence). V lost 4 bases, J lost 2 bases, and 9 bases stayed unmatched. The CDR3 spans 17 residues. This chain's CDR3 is CASSSPTSGTPTDTQYF. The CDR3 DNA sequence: TGTGCCAGCAGCTCTCCAACTAGCGGGACACCCACAGATACGCAGTATTTT. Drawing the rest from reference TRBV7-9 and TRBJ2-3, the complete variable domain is DTGVSQNPRHKITKRGQNVTFRCDPISEHNRLYWYRQTLGQGPEFLTYFQNEAQLEKSRLLSDRFSAERPKGSFSTLEIQRTEQGDSAMYLCASSSPTSGTPTDTQYFGPGTRLTVL.

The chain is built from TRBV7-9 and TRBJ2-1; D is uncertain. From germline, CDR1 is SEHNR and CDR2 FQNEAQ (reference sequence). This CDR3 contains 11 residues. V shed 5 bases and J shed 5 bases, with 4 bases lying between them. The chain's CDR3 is CASSPDNEQFF. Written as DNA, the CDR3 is TGTGCCAGCAGCCCCGACAATGAGCAGTTCTTC.

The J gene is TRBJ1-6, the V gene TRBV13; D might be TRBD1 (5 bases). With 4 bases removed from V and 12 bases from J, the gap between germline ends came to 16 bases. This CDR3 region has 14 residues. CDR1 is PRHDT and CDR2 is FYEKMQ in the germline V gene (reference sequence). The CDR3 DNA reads TGTGCCAGCAGCTCCGGGGGGGGGTTGGAACCCCTCCACTTT. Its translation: CASSSGGGLEPLHF. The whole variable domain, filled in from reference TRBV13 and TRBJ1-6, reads AAGVIQSPRHLIKEKRETATLKCYPIPRHDTVYWYQQGPGQDPQFLISFYEKMQSDKGSIPDRFSAQQFSDYHSELNMSSLELGDSALYFCASSSGGGLEPLHFGNGTRLTVT.

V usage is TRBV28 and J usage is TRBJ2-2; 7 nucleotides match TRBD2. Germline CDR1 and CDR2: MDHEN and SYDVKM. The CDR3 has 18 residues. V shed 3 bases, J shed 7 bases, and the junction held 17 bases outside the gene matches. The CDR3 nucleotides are TGTGCCAGCAGTTTTCATTCCGGTTGGGGAGGGCCTGGCGGGGAGCTGTTTTTT. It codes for CASSFHSGWGGPGGELFF.